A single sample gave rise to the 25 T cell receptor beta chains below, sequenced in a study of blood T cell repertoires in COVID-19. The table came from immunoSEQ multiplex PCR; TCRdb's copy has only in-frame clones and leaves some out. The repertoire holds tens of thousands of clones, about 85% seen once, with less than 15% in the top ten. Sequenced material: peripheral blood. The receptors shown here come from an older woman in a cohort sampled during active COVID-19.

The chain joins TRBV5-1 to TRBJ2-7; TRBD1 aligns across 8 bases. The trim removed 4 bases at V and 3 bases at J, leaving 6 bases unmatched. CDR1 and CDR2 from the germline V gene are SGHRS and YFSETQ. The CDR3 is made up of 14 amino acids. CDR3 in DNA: TGCGCCAGCAGCATCGGACAGGGATACTACGAGCAGTACTTC. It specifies CASSIGQGYYEQYF.

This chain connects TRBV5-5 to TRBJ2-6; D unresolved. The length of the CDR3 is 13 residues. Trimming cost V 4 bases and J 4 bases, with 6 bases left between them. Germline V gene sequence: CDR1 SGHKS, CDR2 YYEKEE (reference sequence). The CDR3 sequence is CASSPEGANVLTF. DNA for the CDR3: TGTGCCAGCAGCCCCGAGGGGGCCAACGTCCTGACTTTC.

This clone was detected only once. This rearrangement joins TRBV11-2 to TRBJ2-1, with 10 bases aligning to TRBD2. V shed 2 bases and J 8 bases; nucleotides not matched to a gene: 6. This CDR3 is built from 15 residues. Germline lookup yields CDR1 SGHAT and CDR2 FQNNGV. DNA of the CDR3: TGTGCCAGCAGCTTAATGAGCGGGAGGGCCCATGAGCAGTTCTTC. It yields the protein CASSLMSGRAHEQFF.

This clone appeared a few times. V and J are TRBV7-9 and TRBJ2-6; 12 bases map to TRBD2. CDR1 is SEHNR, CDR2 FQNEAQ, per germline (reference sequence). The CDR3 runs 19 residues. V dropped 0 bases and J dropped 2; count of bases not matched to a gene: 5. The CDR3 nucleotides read TGTGCCAGCAGCTTAGCGTATGGACTAGCGGGGCCTGGGGCCAACGTCCTGACTTTC. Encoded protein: CASSLAYGLAGPGANVLTF.

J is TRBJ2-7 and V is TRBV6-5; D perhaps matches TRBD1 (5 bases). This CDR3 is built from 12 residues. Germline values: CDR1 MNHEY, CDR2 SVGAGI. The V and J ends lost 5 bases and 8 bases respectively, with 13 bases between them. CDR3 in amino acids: CASSPGFGKQYF. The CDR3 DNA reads TGTGCCAGCAGTCCAGGGTTTGGCAAGCAGTACTTC.

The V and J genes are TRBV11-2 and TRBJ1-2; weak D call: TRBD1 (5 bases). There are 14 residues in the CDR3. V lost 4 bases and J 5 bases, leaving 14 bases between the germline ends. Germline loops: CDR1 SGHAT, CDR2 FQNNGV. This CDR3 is CASSSVTQGYGYTF. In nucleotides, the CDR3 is TGTGCCAGCAGCTCCGTGACTCAGGGTTATGGCTACACCTTC.

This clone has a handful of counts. CDR3 DNA sequence: TGTGCCACCTTAGACACCTATAATTCACCCCTCCACTTT. This gives the protein CATLDTYNSPLHF. The chain couples TRBV10-3 to TRBJ1-6; D remains ambiguous. V was pared by 10 bases and J by 2 bases, with 9 bases between. This CDR3 is 13 amino acids long. Looked up from germline, CDR1 is ENHRY and CDR2 is SYGVKD.

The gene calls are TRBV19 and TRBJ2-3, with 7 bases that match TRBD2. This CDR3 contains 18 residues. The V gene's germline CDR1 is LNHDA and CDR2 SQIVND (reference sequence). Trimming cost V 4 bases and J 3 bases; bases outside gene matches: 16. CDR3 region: CASSSPPGVGGSTDTQYF. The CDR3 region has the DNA TGTGCCAGTAGTAGCCCCCCCGGGGTAGGCGGGAGTACAGATACGCAGTATTTT.

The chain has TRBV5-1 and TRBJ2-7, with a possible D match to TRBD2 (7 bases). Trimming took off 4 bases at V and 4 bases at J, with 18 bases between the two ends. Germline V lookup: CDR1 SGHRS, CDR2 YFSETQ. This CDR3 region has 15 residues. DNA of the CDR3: TGCGCCAGCAGCCAGGGGTCTAGCGGACTATACGAGCAGTACTTC. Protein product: CASSQGSSGLYEQYF.

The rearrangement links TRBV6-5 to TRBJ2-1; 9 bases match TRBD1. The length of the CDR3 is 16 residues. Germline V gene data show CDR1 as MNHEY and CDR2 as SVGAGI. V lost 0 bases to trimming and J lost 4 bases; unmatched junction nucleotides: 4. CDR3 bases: TGTGCCAGCAGTTACTCCCGGACAGGGGCATACAATGAGCAGTTCTTC. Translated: CASSYSRTGAYNEQFF.

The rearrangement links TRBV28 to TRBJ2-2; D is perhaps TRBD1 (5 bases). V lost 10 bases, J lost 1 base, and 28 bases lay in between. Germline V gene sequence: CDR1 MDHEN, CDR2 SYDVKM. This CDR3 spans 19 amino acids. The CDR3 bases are TGTGCCAACCCTCAGGGCTCCACTACCCTCCCTTGGAACACCGGGGAGCTGTTTTTT. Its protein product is CANPQGSTTLPWNTGELFF.

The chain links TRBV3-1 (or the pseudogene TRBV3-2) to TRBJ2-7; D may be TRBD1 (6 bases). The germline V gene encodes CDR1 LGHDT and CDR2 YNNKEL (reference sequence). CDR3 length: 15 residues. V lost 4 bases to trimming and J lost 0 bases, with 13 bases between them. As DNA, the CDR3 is TGTGCCAGCAGCCTGGGGGCAGGCCGCTCCTACGAGCAGTACTTC. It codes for CASSLGAGRSYEQYF.

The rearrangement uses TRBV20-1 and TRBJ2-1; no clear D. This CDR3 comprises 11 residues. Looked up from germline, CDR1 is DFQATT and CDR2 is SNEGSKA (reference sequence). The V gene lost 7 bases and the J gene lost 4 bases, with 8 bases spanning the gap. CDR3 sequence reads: CSGSRYNEQFF. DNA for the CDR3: TGCAGTGGGAGTCGGTACAATGAGCAGTTCTTC.

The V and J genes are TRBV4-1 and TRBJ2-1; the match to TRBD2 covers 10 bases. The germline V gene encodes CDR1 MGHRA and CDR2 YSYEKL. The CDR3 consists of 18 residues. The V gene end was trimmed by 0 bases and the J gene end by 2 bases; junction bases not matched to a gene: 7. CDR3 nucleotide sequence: TGCGCCAGCAGCCAAGATAGGTCGCTAGCGGGAGCCTACAATGAGCAGTTCTTC. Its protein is CASSQDRSLAGAYNEQFF.

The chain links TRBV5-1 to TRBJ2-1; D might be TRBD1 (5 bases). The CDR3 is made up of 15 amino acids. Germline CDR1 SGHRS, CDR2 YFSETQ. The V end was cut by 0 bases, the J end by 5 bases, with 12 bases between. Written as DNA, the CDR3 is TGCGCCAGCAGCTTGGACAGGACCCAAAACAATGAGCAGTTCTTC. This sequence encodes CASSLDRTQNNEQFF. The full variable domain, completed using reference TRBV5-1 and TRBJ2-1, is KAGVTQTPRYLIKTRGQQVTLSCSPISGHRSVSWYQQTPGQGLQFLFEYFSETQRNKGNFPGRFSGRQFSNSRSEMNVSTLELGDSALYLCASSLDRTQNNEQFFGPGTRLTVL.

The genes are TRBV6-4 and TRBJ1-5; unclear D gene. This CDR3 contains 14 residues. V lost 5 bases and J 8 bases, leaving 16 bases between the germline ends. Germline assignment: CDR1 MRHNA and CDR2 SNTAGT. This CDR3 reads CASSLVTFLKPQHF. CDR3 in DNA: TGTGCCAGCAGTCTGGTTACGTTTCTAAAGCCCCAGCATTTT.

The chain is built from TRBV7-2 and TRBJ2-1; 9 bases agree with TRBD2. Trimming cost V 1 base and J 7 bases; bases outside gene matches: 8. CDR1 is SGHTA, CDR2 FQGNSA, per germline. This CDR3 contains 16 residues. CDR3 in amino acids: CASSLGGGRGYNEQFF. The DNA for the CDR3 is TGTGCCAGCAGCTTAGGAGGCGGGAGGGGGTATAATGAGCAGTTCTTC.

CDR3: CATQGLAYNEQFF. The CDR3 DNA follows: TGTGCCACTCAGGGTTTGGCCTACAATGAGCAGTTCTTC. The chain couples TRBV19 to TRBJ2-1, with a weak D call TRBD1 (5 bases). Germline CDR1 and CDR2: LNHDA and SQIVND (reference sequence). V was clipped by 10 bases and J by 2 bases, with 12 bases between them. The CDR3 extends over 13 amino acids.

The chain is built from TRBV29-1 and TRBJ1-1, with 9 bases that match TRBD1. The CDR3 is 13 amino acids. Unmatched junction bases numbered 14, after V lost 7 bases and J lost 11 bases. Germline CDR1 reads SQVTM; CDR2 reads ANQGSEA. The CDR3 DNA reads TGCAGCGCCCAAACCGGGACAGGGACCCGGGCTTTCTTT. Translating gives CSAQTGTGTRAFF.

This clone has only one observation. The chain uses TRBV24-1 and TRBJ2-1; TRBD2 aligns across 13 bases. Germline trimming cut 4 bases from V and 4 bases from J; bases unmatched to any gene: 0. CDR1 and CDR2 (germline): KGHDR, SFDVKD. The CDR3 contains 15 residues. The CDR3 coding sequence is TGTGCCACCAGTGAGACTAGCGGGAGGTACAATGAGCAGTTCTTC. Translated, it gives CATSETSGRYNEQFF.

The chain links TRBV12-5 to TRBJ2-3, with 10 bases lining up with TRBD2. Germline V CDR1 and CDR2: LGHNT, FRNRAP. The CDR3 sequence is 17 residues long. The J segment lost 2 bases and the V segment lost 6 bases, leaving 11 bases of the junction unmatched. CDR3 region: CASGSGTSGRATDTQYF. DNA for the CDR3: TGTGCTAGTGGCTCCGGCACGAGCGGGAGGGCCACAGATACGCAGTATTTT.

The CDR3 spells CAWSKTGGGYEQYF. CDR3 in DNA: TGTGCCTGGAGTAAAACAGGGGGCGGGTACGAGCAGTACTTC. V gene TRBV30 combines with J gene TRBJ2-7; 9 nucleotides align to TRBD1. V shed 2 bases and J 4 bases; nucleotides not matched to a gene: 6. The CDR3 length is 14 residues. The germline gives CDR1 GTSNPN, CDR2 SVGIG (reference sequence). The variable domain in full, completed from reference TRBV30 and TRBJ2-7, reads SQTIHQWPATLVQPVGSPLSLECTVEGTSNPNLYWYRQAAGRGLQLLFYSVGIGQISSEVPQNLSASRPQDRQFILSSKKLLLSDSGFYLCAWSKTGGGYEQYFGPGTRLTVT.

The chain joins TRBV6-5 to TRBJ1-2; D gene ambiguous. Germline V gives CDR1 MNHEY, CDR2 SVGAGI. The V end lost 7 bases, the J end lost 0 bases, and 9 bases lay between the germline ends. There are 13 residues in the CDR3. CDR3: CASIGAANYGYTF. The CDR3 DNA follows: TGTGCCAGCATCGGCGCGGCTAACTATGGCTACACCTTC.

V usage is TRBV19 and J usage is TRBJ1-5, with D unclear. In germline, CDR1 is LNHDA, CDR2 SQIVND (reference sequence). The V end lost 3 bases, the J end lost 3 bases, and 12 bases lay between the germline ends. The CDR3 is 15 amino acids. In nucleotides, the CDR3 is TGTGCCAGTAGTATTTCCGGGAATGCCAATCAGCCCCAGCATTTT. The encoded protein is CASSISGNANQPQHF.

DNA of the CDR3: TGTGCCAGCAGCTTAACAGCGGCGGGAGGAACCTACGAGCAGTACTTC. Translating it yields CASSLTAAGGTYEQYF. The chain combines TRBV7-2 with TRBJ2-7, with TRBD2 matching over 8 bases. V lost 2 bases, J lost 2 bases, and 8 bases stayed unmatched. From germline, CDR1 is SGHTA and CDR2 FQGNSA. This CDR3 has 16 amino acids.